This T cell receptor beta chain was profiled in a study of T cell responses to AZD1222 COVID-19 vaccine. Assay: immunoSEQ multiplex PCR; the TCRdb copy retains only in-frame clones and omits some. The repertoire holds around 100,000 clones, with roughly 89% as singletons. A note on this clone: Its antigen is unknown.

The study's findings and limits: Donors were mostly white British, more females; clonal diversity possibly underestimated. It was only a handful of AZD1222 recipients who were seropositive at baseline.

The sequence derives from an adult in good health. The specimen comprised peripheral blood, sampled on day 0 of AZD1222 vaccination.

The CDR3: CASSPRREDIQYF. The CDR3 DNA follows: TGTGCCAGCAGCCCCCGCAGGGAGGACATTCAGTACTTC. This rearrangement joins TRBV3-1 (or the pseudogene TRBV3-2) to TRBJ2-4; possible D gene TRBD2, 6 bases. The CDR3 runs 13 residues. Germline V gene lookup returns CDR1 LGHDT and CDR2 YNNKEL (reference sequence). V dropped 4 bases and J dropped 8 bases, with 12 bases sitting between them.